This TCR beta chain emerged from a study of T cell responses to AZD1222 COVID-19 vaccine (dated by TCRdb to the early 2020s). About the study as a whole: TCR sequencing was performed for more than 230 trial participants, of whom around 200 were given two doses of AZD1222 and around 25 were given two doses of MenACWY control vaccine. Enrollment into the trials was organized by age into subgroups of 18-55, 56-69 and 70-plus years, and those subgroups contained roughly 150, 30 and 60 TCR-sequenced participants, respectively. Results and caveats for the whole study, not just this receptor: Conclusions about previously exposed vaccinees are limited because only 6 or 7 AZD1222 recipients were SARS-CoV-2 seropositive at baseline. Nearly half of unique spike-specific TCRs reportedly recognized epitopes outside regions mutated in the B.1.351 and B.1.1.7 variants. Vaccine-associated CD4 TCRs spanned the whole spike protein, with dominant responses in regions 160-218 and 743-854. In the small 56-69-year group, the increase in depth fell short of significance, most likely because of low power. Participants were mostly white British and included more females than males, and it was suggested by the authors that clonal diversity may have been underestimated. A significant rise in spike-specific TCR breadth and depth was observed after two AZD1222 doses relative to day 0 and relative to MenACWY recipients. Because no samples from the day 14 peak response were available, repertoires could be characterized only after the peak T cell response.

About this clone itself: No antigen is known for it. Base quality data are lacking; no much larger clone is found one base away.

The CDR3 regions of human TCRbeta chains were analyzed by immunosequencing. The original pipeline was this. TCRs in the repertoires were compared against a reference library of SARS-CoV-2-specific TCRs that had been generated with the MIRA antigen-specificity platform. Breadth meant the fraction of unique TCRs that were SARS-CoV-2-associated, whereas depth meant the fraction of total T cells that were SARS-CoV-2-associated. Using the MIRA data, each spike-specific TCR was assigned both to the spike region to which the TCR was reactive and to a CD4 or CD8 class. Log10-transformed breadth and depth values were compared by one-way ANOVA with Sidak's multiple comparisons tests. TCRdb retrieved this table from immuneACCESS and kept in-frame rearrangements only. Not all clones are present; in checked studies, unresolved V genes account for under half, and no reason is known for the remainder. The DNA gave D and trimming, while V, J and clone size come from that table. This sample holds some 60,000 clones; more than 60% were observed only once. Together, the top ten hold roughly 3.6% of the sample.

The sample's time point label is to be understood as: about 28 days (+/-7) after the second vaccine dose. AZD1222 recipients given second doses at about 4 weeks or at about 12 weeks were pooled, since spike-specific TCR depth and breadth were not found to differ between the two schedules. Samples from vaccinated people were obtained from the UK trials COV001 and COV002, which included a single-blind randomized controlled phase 2/3 trial of AZD1222 (ChAdOx1 nCoV-19) in healthy adults. For TCRbeta chain sequencing, PBMC samples from trial participants were taken at day 0 and at day 28 after the second dose. This material consisted of peripheral blood, taken 28 days after the second AZD1222 dose. The clonotype comes from an adult who received the AZD1222 COVID-19 vaccine.

The sequence in DNA is TGTGCCAGCAGTTTGGACAGGGCCTATGGCTACACCTTC. Its protein is CASSLDRAYGYTF. This chain is built from TRBV28 and TRBJ1-2, and 8 junction bases match TRBD1. The CDR3 spans 13 residues, from the cysteine through the phenylalanine. The DNA shown is the 39-base CDR3, in frame from base 1. Clipping removes 3 bases from V and 4 bases from J, with 1 as the unmatched junction base count. For CDR1 and CDR2, the germline V gene lists MDHEN and SYDVKM.